This TCR beta chain came from a study of T cells in Graves' hyperthyroidism and ophthalmopathy. In this sample, this clonotype turned up many times. Amplified regions were TCR beta CDR3 sequences from RNA transcripts. Initially, a first-round RT-PCR of the TCR CDR3 employed the HTBI primer set. TCRdb reprocessed the multiplex PCR reads via MiXCR and lists one record per CDR3 protein. Here the sample spans under 250,000 distinct CDR3 sequences, roughly a sixth being singletons. In germline, CDR1 is SGHAT, CDR2 FQNNGV. V was pared by 3 bases and J by 0 bases, with 12 bases between. The CDR3 has 15 amino acids.

The sequenced sample was blood. The receptor comes from a woman between 50 and 59 years old with Graves' hyperthyroidism. The chain joins TRBV11-2 to TRBJ2-7, with D maybe TRBD1 (6 bases). CDR3 region: CASSLSDRSSYEQYF. CDR3 DNA sequence: TGTGCCAGCAGCTTGTCCGACAGGAGCTCCTACGAGCAGTACTTC.